This T cell receptor beta chain is from a study of OX40 agonist ivuxolimab in advanced cancers. Method: immunoSEQ multiplex PCR; TCRdb's copy keeps in-frame clones and lacks some. The sample has fewer than 20,000 clones, more than 85% seen once; the top ten hold roughly 7.2%. Germline assignment: CDR1 MDHEN and CDR2 SYDVKM. The germline V and J ends were trimmed by 3 bases and 4 bases, with 13 bases remaining between them. This CDR3 comprises 16 residues. The chain combines TRBV28 with TRBJ1-6; D remains ambiguous. The receptor was derived from an adult with an advanced solid tumor such as melanoma, head and neck, liver or kidney cancer. The source was CD4+ or CD8+ T cells sorted from blood, collected in a trial of the OX40 agonist ivuxolimab. The DNA for the CDR3 is TGTGCCAGCAGTTTCATCACGGCCTATTATAATTCACCCCTCCACTTT. Amino acids: CASSFITAYYNSPLHF. Using reference TRBV28 and TRBJ1-6 for the parts outside the CDR3, the full variable domain is DVKVTQSSRYLVKRTGEKVFLECVQDMDHENMFWYRQDPGLGLRLIYFSYDVKMKEKGDIPEGYSVSREKKERFSLILESASTNQTSMYLCASSFITAYYNSPLHFGNGTRLTVT.